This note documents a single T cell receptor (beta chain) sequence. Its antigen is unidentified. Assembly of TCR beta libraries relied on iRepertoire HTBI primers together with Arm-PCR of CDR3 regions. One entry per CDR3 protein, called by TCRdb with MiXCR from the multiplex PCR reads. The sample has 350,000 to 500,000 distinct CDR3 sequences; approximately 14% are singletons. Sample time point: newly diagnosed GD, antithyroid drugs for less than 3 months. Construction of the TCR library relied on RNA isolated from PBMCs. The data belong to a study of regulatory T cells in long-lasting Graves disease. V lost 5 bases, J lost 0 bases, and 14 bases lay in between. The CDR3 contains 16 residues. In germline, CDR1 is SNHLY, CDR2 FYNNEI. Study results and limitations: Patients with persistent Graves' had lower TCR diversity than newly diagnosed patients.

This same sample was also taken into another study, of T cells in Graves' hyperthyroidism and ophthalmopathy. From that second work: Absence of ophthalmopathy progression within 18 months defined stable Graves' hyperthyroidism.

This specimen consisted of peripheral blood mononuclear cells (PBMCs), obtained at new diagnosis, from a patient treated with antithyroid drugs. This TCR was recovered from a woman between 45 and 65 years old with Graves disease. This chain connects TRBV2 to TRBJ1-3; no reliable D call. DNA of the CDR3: TGTGCCAGCAGTTCGGCTCCCCGGACCTCTGGAAACACCATATATTTT. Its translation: CASSSAPRTSGNTIYF.